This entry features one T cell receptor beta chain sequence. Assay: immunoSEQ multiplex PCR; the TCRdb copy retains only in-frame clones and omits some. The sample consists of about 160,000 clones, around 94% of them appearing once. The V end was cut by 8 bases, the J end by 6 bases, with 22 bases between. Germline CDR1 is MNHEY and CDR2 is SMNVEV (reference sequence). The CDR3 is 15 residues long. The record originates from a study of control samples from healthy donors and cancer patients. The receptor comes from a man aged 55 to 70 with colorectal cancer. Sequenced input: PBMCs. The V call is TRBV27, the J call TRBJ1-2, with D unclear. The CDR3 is CASSFGSALADGYTF. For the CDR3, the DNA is TGTGCCAGCTCTTTTGGTTCCGCTCTTGCCGATGGCTACACCTTC.